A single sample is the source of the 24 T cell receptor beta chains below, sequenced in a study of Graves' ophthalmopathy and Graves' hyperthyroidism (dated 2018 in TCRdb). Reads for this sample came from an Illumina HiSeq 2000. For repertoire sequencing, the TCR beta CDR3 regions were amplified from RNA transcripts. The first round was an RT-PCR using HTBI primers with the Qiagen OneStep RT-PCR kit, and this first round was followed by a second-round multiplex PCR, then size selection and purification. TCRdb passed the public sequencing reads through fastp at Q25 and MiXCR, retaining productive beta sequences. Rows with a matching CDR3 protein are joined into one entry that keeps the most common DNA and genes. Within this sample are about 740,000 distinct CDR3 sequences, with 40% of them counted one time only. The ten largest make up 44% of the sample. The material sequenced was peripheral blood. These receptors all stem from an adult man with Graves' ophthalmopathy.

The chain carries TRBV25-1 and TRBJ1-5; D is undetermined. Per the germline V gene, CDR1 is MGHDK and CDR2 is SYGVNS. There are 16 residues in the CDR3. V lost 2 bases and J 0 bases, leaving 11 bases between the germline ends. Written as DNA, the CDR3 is TGTGCCAGCAGTGAAGGATGGCTAAATAGCAATCAGCCCCAGCATTTT. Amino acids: CASSEGWLNSNQPQHF.

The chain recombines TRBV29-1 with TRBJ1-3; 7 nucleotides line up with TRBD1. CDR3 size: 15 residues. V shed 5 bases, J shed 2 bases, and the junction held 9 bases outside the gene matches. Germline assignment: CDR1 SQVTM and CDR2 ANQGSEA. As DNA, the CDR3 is TGCAGCGTTCAGGGGGAATGGGACACTGGAAACACCATATATTTT. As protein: CSVQGEWDTGNTIYF.

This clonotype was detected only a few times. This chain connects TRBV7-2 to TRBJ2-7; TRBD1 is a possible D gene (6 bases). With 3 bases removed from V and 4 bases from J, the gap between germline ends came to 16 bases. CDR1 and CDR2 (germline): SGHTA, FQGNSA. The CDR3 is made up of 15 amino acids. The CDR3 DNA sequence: TGTGCCAGCAGCTTTTCGAGAGGGGGTACGTACGAGCAGTACTTC. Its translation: CASSFSRGGTYEQYF.

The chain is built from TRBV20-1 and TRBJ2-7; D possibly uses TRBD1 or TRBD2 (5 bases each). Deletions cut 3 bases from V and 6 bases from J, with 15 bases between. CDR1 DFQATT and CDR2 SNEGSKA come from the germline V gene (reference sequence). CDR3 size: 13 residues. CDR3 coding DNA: TGCAGTGCTAGGGGGACCAACAGCCCCGAGCAGTACTTC. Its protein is CSARGTNSPEQYF.

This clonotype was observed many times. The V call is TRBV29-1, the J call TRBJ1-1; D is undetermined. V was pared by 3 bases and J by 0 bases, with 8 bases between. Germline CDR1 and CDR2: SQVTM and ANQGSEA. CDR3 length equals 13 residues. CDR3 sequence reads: CSVEARLNTEAFF. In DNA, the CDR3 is TGCAGCGTTGAGGCCAGATTGAACACTGAAGCTTTCTTT.

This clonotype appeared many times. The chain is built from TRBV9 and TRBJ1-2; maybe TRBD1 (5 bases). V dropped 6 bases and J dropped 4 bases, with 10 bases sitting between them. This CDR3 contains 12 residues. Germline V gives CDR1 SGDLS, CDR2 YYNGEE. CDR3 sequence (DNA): TGTGCCAGCAAAGGGGTTATCTATGGCTACACCTTC. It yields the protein CASKGVIYGYTF. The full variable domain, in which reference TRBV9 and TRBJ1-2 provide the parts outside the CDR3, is DSGVTQTPKHLITATGQRVTLRCSPRSGDLSVYWYQQSLDQGLQFLIQYYNGEERAKGNILERFSAQQFPDLHSELNLSSLELGDSALYFCASKGVIYGYTFGSGTRLTVV.

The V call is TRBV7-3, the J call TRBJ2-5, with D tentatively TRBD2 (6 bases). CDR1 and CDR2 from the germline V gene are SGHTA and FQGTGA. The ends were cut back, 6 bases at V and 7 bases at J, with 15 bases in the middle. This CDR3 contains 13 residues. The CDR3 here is CASRSGLGGTQYF. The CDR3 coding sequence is TGTGCCAGCAGATCGGGACTTGGGGGGACCCAGTACTTC.

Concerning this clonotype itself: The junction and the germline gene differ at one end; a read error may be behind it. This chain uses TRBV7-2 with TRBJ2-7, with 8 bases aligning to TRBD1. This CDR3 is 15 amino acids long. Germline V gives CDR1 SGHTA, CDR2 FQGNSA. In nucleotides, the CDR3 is TGTGTCAGCAGTCTAAGGCGGACAGGGCCCTACGAGCAGTACTTC. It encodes CVSSLRRTGPYEQYF.

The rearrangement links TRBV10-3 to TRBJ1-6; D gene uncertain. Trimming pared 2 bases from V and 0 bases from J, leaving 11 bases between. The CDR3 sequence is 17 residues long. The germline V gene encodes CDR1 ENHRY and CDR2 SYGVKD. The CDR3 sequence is CAISEPTSSSYNSPLHF. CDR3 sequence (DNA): TGTGCCATCAGTGAGCCTACCTCAAGCTCCTATAATTCACCCCTCCACTTT.

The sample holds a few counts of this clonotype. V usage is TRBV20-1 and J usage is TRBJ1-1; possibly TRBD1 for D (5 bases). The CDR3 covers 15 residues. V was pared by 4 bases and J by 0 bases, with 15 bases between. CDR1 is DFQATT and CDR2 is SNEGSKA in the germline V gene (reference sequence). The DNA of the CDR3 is TGCAGTGCTAAGAGTCCAGGGAGGTTGAACACTGAAGCTTTCTTT. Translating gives CSAKSPGRLNTEAFF.

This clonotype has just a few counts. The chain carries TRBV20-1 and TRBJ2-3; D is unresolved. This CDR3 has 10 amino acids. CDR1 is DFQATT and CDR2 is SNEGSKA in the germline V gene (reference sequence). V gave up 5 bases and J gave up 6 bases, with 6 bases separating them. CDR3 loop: CSAYRDTQYF. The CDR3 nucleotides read TGCAGTGCTTATAGGGATACGCAGTATTTT.

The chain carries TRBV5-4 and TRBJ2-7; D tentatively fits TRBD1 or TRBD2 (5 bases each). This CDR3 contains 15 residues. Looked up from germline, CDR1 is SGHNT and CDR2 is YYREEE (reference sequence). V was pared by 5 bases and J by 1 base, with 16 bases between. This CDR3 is CASSYSGTGSYEQYF. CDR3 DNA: TGTGCCAGCAGTTACTCCGGGACGGGATCCTACGAGCAGTACTTC. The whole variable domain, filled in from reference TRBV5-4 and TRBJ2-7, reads ETGVTQSPTHLIKTRGQQVTLRCSSQSGHNTVSWYQQALGQGPQFIFQYYREEENGRGNFPPRFSGLQFPNYSSELNVNALELDDSALYLCASSYSGTGSYEQYFGPGTRLTVT.

CDR3 DNA sequence: TGTGCCAGCAGCTTGGCCCTCGACAGGGTGCGCAATCAGCCCCAGTACTTC. Its protein is CASSLALDRVRNQPQYF. This chain connects TRBV7-9 to TRBJ2-5; TRBD1 agrees at 7 bases. This CDR3 contains 17 residues. Trimming removed 3 bases from V and 9 bases from J; junction bases left unmatched: 19. Per germline, CDR1 SEHNR and CDR2 FQNEAQ (reference sequence).

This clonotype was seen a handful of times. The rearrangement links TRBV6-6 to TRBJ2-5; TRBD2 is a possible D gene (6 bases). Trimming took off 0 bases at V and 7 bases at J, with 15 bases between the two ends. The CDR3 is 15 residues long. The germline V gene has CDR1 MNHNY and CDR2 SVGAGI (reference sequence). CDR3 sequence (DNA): TGTGCCAGCAGTTACTCTCCAGCGGGCCTCGGGACCCAGTACTTC. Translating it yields CASSYSPAGLGTQYF.

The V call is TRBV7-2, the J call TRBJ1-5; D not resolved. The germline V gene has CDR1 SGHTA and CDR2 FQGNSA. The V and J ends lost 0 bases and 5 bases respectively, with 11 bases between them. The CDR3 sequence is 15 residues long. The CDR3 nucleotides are TGTGCCAGCAGCTTAGCGATCTCCGGCGATCAGCCCCAGCATTTT. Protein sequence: CASSLAISGDQPQHF. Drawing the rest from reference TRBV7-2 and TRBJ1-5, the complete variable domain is GAGVSQSPSNKVTEKGKDVELRCDPISGHTALYWYRQSLGQGLEFLIYFQGNSAPDKSGLPSDRFSAERTGGSVSTLTIQRTQQEDSAVYLCASSLAISGDQPQHFGDGTRLSIL.

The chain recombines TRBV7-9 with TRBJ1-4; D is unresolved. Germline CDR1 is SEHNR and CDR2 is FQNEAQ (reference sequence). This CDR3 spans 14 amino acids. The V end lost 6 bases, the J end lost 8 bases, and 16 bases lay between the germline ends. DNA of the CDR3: TGTGCCAGCAGTCCGAGAGTGGCAGGAGAAAAACTGTTTTTT. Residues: CASSPRVAGEKLFF.

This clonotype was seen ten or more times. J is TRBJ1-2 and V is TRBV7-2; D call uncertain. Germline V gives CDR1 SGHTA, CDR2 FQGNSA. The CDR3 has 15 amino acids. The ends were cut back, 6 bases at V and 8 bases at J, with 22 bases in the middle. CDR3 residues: CASRTSGASTGGYTF. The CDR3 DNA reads TGTGCCAGCAGGACTAGCGGAGCCAGTACGGGAGGCTACACCTTC.

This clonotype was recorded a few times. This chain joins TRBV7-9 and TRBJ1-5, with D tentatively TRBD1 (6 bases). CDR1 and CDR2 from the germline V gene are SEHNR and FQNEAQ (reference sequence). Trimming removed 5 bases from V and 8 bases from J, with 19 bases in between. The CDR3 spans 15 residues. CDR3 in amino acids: CASSRGQASGEPQHF. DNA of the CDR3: TGTGCCAGCAGCCGGGGGCAGGCTAGCGGGGAGCCCCAGCATTTT. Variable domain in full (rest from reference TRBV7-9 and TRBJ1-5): DTGVSQNPRHKITKRGQNVTFRCDPISEHNRLYWYRQTLGQGPEFLTYFQNEAQLEKSRLLSDRFSAERPKGSFSTLEIQRTEQGDSAMYLCASSRGQASGEPQHFGDGTRLSIL.

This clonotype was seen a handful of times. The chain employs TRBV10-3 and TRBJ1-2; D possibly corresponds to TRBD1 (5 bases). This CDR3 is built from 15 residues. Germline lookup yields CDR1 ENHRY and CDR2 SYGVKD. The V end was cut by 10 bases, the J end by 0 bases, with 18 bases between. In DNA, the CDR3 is TGTGCCAGCAGACCGAGCAGGGTTACTAACTATGGCTACACCTTC. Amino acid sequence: CASRPSRVTNYGYTF.

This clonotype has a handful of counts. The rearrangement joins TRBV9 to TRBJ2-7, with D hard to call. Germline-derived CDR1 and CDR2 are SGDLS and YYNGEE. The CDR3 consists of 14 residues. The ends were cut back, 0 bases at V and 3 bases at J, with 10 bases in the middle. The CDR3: CASSVALAYYEQYF. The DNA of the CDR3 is TGTGCCAGCAGCGTAGCTTTAGCTTACTACGAGCAGTACTTC.

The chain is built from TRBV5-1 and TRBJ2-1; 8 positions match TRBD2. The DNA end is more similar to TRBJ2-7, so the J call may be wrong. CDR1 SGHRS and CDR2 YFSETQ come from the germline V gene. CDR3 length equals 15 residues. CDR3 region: CASSLAGANYNEQYF. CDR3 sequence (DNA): TGCGCCAGCAGCTTAGCGGGAGCCAACTACAATGAGCAGTACTTC.

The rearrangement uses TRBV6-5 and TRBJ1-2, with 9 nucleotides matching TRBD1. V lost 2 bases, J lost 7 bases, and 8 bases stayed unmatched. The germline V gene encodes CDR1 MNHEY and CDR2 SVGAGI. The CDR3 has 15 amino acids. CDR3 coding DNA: TGTGCCAGCAGTTACCTTGCTGGGACAGGGTCTGGCTACACCTTC. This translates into CASSYLAGTGSGYTF.

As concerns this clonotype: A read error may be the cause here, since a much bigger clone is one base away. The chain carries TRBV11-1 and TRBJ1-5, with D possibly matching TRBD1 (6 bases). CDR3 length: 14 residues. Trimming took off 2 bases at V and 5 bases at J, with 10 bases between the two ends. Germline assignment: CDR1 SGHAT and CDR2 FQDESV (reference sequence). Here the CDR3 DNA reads TGTGCCAGCAGCTTATCAGGGGCGGATCAGCCCCAGCATTTT. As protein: CASSLSGADQPQHF.

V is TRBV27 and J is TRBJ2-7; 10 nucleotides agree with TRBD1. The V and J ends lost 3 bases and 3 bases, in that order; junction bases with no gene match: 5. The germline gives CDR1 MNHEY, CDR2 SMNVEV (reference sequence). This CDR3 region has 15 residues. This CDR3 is CASSFHRDRGYEQYF. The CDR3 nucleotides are TGTGCCAGCAGTTTTCACCGGGACAGGGGCTACGAGCAGTACTTC.